This T cell receptor beta chain was recorded in a study of blood T cell repertoires in COVID-19. Study-wide context: COVID-19 samples collected from the United States, Italy and Spain covered acute and convalescent phases. Nucleic acid was either cDNA or gDNA, and it came from T cells, B-cell-depleted T cells, or PBMCs.

Trimming pared 4 bases from V and 2 bases from J, leaving 5 bases between. The CDR3 totals 12 residues. In the original workflow: Cell counts per sample came from amplifying reference gene primers. The method was immunoSEQ multiplex PCR; TCRdb's version includes in-frame clones alone and lacks a portion of them. V and J calls and clone size are copied from that table; D and trimming were computed from the DNA. In the table there are 310,000 or so clones, around 90% of which are singletons. Participants' reported clinical history set cohort assignment. The chain links TRBV12-3 or TRBV12-4 to TRBJ1-2; D gene unclear. This sequence originates from a woman aged 18-30 years with acute COVID-19. Sequenced input: PBMCs or T cells enriched from blood (not recorded which). CDR3 nucleotide sequence: TGTGCCAGCAGTTCCACAAACTATGGCTACACCTTC. Protein sequence: CASSSTNYGYTF.